One T cell receptor beta chain is described in this entry. Its specificity is unknown. This entry is derived from a study of Graves' ophthalmopathy and Graves' hyperthyroidism. The diagnosis was founded upon clinical symptoms, serum thyroxine, TRAb, thyroid ultrasound and orbital computed tomography. Out of 9 to 10 ml of fresh peripheral blood, PBMCs were obtained. V shed 6 bases and J shed 3 bases, with 11 bases lying between them. CDR3 length equals 13 residues. Study observations and caveats: Ophthalmopathy progression cases were predicted by the model with 70.59% sensitivity and approximately 76% specificity.

RNA transcripts were the template, and TCR beta CDR3 regions were amplified from them. Second-round multiplex PCR came after a first-round RT-PCR that employed HTBI primers. In TCRdb, the multiplex PCR reads were re-called with MiXCR into one record per CDR3 protein. The sample lists hundreds of thousands of distinct CDR3 sequences; 20% to 25% were seen once. J is TRBJ1-2 and V is TRBV12-3 or TRBV12-4; D remains ambiguous. This receptor was obtained from a woman younger than 35 with stable Graves' hyperthyroidism. Some clones in this sample may be carry-over from other donors' samples. Sequenced material: peripheral blood. CDR3 sequence (DNA): TGTGCCAGCAGGCCGGGTCCTCACTATGGCTACACCTTC. This gives the protein CASRPGPHYGYTF.